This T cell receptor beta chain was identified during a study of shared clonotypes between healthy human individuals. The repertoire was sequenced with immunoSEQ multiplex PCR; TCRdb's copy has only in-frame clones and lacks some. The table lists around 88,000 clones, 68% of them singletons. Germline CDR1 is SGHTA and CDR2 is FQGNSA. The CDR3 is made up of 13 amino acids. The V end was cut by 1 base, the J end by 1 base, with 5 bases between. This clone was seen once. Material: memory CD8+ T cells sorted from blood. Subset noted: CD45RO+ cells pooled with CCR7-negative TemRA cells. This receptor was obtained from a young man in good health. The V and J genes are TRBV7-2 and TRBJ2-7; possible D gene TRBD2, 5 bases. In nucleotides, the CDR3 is TGTGCCAGCAGCTTAGAGCGGTCCTACGAGCAGTACTTC. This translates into CASSLERSYEQYF.